This T cell receptor beta chain was captured in a study of shared clonotypes between healthy human individuals (dated by TCRdb to the early 2020s). Broadly, across the study: Three men and a couple of women, aged 18 to 49 years, made up the cohort. For each donor, CD4 naive and CD4 memory were each run on three plates, CD8 naive on two plates, and CD8 memory on one plate. The study deeply sequenced blood TCR repertoires of five healthy adults to estimate repertoire size and the extent of clonotype sharing between individuals. To increase sequencing depth and limit assay-specific biases, TCR repertoire library preparation and sequencing were carried out by different laboratories using diverse techniques. Between about 0.85 and 10 billion PBMCs per donor were obtained by leukapheresis. What the authors observed across the whole study: Estimated clonotype richness was generally larger for naive than for memory subsets. Because the study included only a small number of donors, the genetic and exposure-history diversity represented was limited. Pairwise subsampling indicated that sequencing depth was expected to affect the degree of clonotype sharing among donors. Incomplete sequencing was indicated by rarefaction of sorted-subset datasets, despite the large sequencing depth. Only blood was sampled, and tissue TCR repertoires likely differ from those in blood. Higher generation probabilities were observed for clonotypes shared by all four sorted-subset donors than for non-shared clonotypes. Sharing across a handful of donors was observed for around 5% of naive CD4, about 4% of naive CD8, over 2% of memory CD4, and around 0.4% of memory CD8 clonotypes.

Donors were healthy HIV-negative adults with no recently reported acute infections or vaccinations. Every donor was a Caucasian adult living in Nashville, Tennessee, USA. CD4+ T cells were enriched through magnetic negative selection, after which naive cells were positively selected on CD45RA and the remaining negative fraction served as the memory subset. Blood was obtained by leukapheresis, after which PBMCs were separated by Ficoll-Histopaque density gradient centrifugation and cryopreserved in liquid nitrogen vapor phase. Analytical flow cytometry was used to check the purity and quantity of each magnetically sorted T cell population. Each sorted fraction had its genomic DNA isolated and then quantified by UV absorbance on a Nanodrop 2000c. TCR CDR3 regions were amplified from genomic DNA by multiplex PCR using the deep immunoSEQ assay. Genomic DNA extracted from each cell subset was distributed evenly over all wells of several immunoSEQ 96-well plates, and each plate served as one replicate. For sorted subsets, 200 ng of genomic DNA, equivalent to roughly 33,000 T cell genomes, went into each replicate PCR. Purified libraries were quantified with a Qubit 3.0 fluorometer, sized on a Bioanalyzer 2100, and re-quantified with the KAPA Library Quantification kit. A separate single-read 150-cycle Illumina NextSeq 550 flow cell was used to sequence each immunoSEQ 96-well plate. Under the source paper's analysis protocol: Because the immunoSEQ output included only junctional sequences and no quality scores, the filtering could not be the same as the filtering used for full-length reads. To assign V/J genes and CDR3, sequences were annotated using PyIR, a Python wrapper for IgBLAST v1.9, with IMGT germline references. Reads were filtered out if the reads had weak V/J assignments (E-value above 1e-6), no CDR3, stop codons, out-of-frame junctions, or ambiguous translated residues. V3J clonotypes were defined by identical inferred V gene, J gene, and CDR3 amino acid sequence. To compute the percentage overlap between repertoires, the number of shared unique clonotypes was divided by the size of the smaller repertoire. RTK rarefaction, the Chao1 estimator, and Recon v2.1 estimates of unobserved clonotypes were used to assess repertoire richness. OLGA was used to compute generation probabilities for all TCRbeta clonotypes that the gDNA method yielded from a handful of donors. TCRdb mirrors the immuneACCESS table, restricted to in-frame sequences. Some clones are absent from its copies; in checked studies, under half trace to an unresolved V gene, and the reason for the others is unknown. V and J calls and clone size follow that table, whereas D and trimming were derived from the DNA. Counted in this sample were about 1.1 million clones; about 72% of them appeared once. In total, the top ten clones hold 0.85% to 1% of the sample.

There are 16 amino acids in the CDR3, from cysteine to phenylalanine inclusive. This entry keeps only the CDR3 DNA: 48 bases, framed from base 1. V lost 1 base and J lost 3 bases; the stretch between them is 17 bases long. The germline V gene (reference sequence) yields SGHKS for CDR1 and YYEKEE for CDR2. This clone has a count of ten or more. The clone's antigen remains unknown. There are no base qualities to consult, and no much larger clone falls within one base. The chain is assembled from TRBV5-5 and TRBJ2-7; the D gene is tentatively TRBD1 or TRBD2, each matching 5 bases. The clonotype comes from a man aged 18 to 30 in good health. Some clones in this sample may be carry-over from other donors' samples. The sequencing sample was made of memory CD4+ T cells from PBMCs. The cell subset or site tag for this specimen amounts to: CD45RA-negative fraction. The nucleotide sequence reads TGTGCCAGCAGCTTGTCCTTTAGGGGAGACCTCTACGAGCAGTACTTC. This codes for CASSLSFRGDLYEQYF.